The text below deals with one T cell receptor (beta chain). Measured with immunoSEQ multiplex PCR; TCRdb has only the in-frame clones, and not every one. The sample contains some 97,000 clones, 88% of which appear only once. The V and J ends lost 1 base and 5 bases respectively, with 16 bases between them. From germline, CDR1 is SGHKS and CDR2 YYEKEE (reference sequence). The CDR3 runs to 15 residues. The data originate from a study of identifying expanded T cells in peripheral blood. The TCR sequence derives from a person aged 18-70 years in good health. The chain links TRBV5-5 to TRBJ2-7; D tentatively fits TRBD1 or TRBD2 (5 bases each). Sequencing was done on a sample of blood. CDR3 protein: CASSLTWGGWHEQYF. The CDR3 bases are TGTGCCAGCAGCTTGACGTGGGGCGGGTGGCACGAGCAGTACTTC. Looking up the rest from reference TRBV5-5 and TRBJ2-7 gives the full variable domain: DAGVTQSPTHLIKTRGQQVTLRCSPISGHKSVSWYQQVLGQGPQFIFQYYEKEERGRGNFPDRFSARQFPNYSSELNVNALLLGDSALYLCASSLTWGGWHEQYFGPGTRLTVT.